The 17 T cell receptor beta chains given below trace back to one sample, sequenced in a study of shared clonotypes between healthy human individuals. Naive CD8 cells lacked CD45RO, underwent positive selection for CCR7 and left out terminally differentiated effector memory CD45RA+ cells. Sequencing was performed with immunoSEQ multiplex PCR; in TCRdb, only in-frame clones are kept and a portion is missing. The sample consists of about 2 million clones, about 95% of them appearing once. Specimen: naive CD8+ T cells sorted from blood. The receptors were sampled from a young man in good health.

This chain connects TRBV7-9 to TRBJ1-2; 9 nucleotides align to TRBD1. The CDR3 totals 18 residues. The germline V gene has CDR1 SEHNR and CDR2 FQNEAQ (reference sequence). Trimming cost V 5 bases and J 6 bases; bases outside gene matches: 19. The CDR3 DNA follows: TGTGCCAGCAGCCACCCGAGGACAGGGGTGCCCCTTATGGATGGCTACACCTTC. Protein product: CASSHPRTGVPLMDGYTF.

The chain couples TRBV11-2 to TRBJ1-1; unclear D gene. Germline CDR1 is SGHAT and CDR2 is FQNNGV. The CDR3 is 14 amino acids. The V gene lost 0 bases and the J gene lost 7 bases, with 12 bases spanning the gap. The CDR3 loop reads CASSLDLLLNEAFF. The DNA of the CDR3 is TGTGCCAGCAGCTTAGACCTCCTACTTAATGAAGCTTTCTTT.

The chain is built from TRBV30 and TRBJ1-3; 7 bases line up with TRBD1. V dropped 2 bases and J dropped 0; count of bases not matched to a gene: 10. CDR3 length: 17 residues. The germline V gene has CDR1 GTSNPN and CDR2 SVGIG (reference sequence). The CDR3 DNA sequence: TGTGCCTGGAGTTCCTTCCGGACAGGTCTCTCTGGAAACACCATATATTTT. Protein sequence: CAWSSFRTGLSGNTIYF.

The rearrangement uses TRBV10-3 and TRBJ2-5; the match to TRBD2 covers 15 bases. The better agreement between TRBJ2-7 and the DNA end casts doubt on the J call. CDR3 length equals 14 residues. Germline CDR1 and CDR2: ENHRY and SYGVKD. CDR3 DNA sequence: TGTGCCACTTATGGGACTAGCGGGAGGTACGAGCAGTACTTC. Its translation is CATYGTSGRYEQYF.

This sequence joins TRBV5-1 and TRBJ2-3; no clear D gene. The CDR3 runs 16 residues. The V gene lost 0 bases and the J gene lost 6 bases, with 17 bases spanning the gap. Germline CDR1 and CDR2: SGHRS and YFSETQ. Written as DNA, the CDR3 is TGCGCCAGCAGCTTGGGGTCGGCCTGGTCATGGGATACGCAGTATTTT. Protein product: CASSLGSAWSWDTQYF.

The CDR3 reads CASSFQLGESYEQYF. The CDR3 coding sequence is TGTGCCAGCAGTTTCCAACTCGGGGAGTCCTACGAGCAGTACTTC. The gene calls are TRBV28 and TRBJ2-7; tentative D call: TRBD2 (5 bases). Germline CDR1 and CDR2: MDHEN and SYDVKM. CDR3 length: 15 residues. The ends were cut back, 3 bases at V and 1 base at J, with 13 bases in the middle.

CDR3 sequence reads: CASSYSTKDRGGKLFF. The CDR3 bases are TGTGCCAGCAGTTACTCAACAAAAGACAGGGGAGGAAAACTGTTTTTT. The chain links TRBV6-6 to TRBJ1-4; TRBD1 agrees at 8 bases. Germline CDR1 is MNHNY and CDR2 is SVGAGI (reference sequence). The length of the CDR3 is 16 residues. The V segment lost 0 bases and the J segment 10 bases; nucleotides outside the gene matches: 10.

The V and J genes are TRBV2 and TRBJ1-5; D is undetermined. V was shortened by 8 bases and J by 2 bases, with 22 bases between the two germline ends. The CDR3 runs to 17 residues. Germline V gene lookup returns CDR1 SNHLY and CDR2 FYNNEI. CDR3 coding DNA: TGTGCCAGCGGCCCGATAATGACCGAACTGGGCAATCAGCCCCAGCATTTT. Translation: CASGPIMTELGNQPQHF.

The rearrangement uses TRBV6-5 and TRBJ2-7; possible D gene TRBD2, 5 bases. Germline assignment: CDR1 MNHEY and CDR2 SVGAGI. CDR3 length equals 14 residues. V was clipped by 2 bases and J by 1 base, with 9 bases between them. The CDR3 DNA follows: TGTGCCAGCAGTTACCTAGCTGGATCCTACGAGCAGTACTTC. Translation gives CASSYLAGSYEQYF.

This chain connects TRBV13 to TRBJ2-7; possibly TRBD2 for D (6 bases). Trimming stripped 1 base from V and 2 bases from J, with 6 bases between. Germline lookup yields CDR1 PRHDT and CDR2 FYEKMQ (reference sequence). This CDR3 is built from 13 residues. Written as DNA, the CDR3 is TGTGCCAGCAGCTTAGCTAGCGCCTACGAGCAGTACTTC. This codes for CASSLASAYEQYF.

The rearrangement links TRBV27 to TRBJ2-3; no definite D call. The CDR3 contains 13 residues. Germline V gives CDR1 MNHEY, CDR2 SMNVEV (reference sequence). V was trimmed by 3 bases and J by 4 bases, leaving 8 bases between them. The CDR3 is CASSLLWADTQYF. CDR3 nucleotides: TGTGCCAGCAGTTTGTTGTGGGCAGATACGCAGTATTTT.

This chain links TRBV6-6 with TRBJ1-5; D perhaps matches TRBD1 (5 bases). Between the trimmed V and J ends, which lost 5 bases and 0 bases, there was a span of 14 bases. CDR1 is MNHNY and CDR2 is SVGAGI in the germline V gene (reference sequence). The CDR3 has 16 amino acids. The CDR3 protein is CASSHRIAASNQPQHF. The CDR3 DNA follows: TGTGCCAGCAGTCACAGGATCGCGGCTAGCAATCAGCCCCAGCATTTT.

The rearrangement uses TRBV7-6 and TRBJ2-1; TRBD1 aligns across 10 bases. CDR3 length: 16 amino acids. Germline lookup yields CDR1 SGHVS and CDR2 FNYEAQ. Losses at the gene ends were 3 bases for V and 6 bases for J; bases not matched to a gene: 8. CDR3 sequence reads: CASSLETGGVSNEQFF. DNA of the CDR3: TGTGCCAGCAGCTTGGAGACAGGGGGCGTTTCCAATGAGCAGTTCTTC. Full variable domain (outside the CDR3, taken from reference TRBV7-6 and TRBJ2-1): GAGVSQSPRYKVTKRGQDVALRCDPISGHVSLYWYRQALGQGPEFLTYFNYEAQQDKSGLPNDRFSAERPEGSISTLTIQRTEQRDSAMYRCASSLETGGVSNEQFFGPGTRLTVL.

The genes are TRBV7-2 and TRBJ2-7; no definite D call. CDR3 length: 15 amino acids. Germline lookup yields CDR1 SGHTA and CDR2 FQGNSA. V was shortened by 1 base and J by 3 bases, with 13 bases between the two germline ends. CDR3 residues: CASSLGVADNYEQYF. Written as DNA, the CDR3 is TGTGCCAGCAGCTTAGGGGTAGCCGATAACTACGAGCAGTACTTC.

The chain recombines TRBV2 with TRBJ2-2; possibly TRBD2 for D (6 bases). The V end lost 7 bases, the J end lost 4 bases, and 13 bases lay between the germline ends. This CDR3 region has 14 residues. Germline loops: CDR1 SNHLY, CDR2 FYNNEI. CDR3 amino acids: CASKAGPLTGELFF. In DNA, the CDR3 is TGTGCCAGCAAGGCGGGGCCGCTCACCGGGGAGCTGTTTTTT.

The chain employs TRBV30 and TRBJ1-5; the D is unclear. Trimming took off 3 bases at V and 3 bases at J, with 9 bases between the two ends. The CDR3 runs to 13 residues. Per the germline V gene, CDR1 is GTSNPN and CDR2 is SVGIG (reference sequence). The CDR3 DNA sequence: TGTGCCTGGAGCGGGGAGTTCAATCAGCCCCAGCATTTT. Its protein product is CAWSGEFNQPQHF. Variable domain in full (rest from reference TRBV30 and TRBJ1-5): SQTIHQWPATLVQPVGSPLSLECTVEGTSNPNLYWYRQAAGRGLQLLFYSVGIGQISSEVPQNLSASRPQDRQFILSSKKLLLSDSGFYLCAWSGEFNQPQHFGDGTRLSIL.

The CDR3, as DNA: TGTGCCAGCATTTGGGCGGGAGAACGCAATGAGCAGTTCTTC. Protein: CASIWAGERNEQFF. The genes are TRBV5-6 and TRBJ2-1, with 7 bases aligning to TRBD2. Germline V CDR1 and CDR2: SGHDT, YYEEEE. This CDR3 region has 14 residues. Losses at the gene ends were 6 bases for V and 6 bases for J; bases not matched to a gene: 9.